This T cell receptor beta chain was obtained from a study of blood T cell repertoires in COVID-19. Study context: The United States, Italy and Spain provided the acute and convalescent COVID-19 samples.

The CDR3 contains 16 residues. J was trimmed by 6 bases and V by 7 bases; bases with no gene match: 13. Per the original data handling: Counts of nucleated cells, estimated from reference gene primer amplification, were obtained. Assay used: immunoSEQ multiplex PCR; TCRdb lists only in-frame clones, some missing. V and J calls and clone size are copied from that table; D and trimming were computed from the DNA. The sample shows around 190,000 clones, around 83% of them seen only once. This TCR was sampled from a woman in her sixties with acute or convalescent COVID-19. V gene TRBV23-1 combines with J gene TRBJ2-1; TRBD1 agrees at 9 bases. TRBV23-1 is annotated as an ORF whose role is uncertain. Sequenced: peripheral blood. This chain's CDR3 is CASNPGQGPERNEQFF. Written as DNA, the CDR3 is TGCGCCAGCAACCCGGGACAGGGACCGGAGCGCAATGAGCAGTTCTTC.